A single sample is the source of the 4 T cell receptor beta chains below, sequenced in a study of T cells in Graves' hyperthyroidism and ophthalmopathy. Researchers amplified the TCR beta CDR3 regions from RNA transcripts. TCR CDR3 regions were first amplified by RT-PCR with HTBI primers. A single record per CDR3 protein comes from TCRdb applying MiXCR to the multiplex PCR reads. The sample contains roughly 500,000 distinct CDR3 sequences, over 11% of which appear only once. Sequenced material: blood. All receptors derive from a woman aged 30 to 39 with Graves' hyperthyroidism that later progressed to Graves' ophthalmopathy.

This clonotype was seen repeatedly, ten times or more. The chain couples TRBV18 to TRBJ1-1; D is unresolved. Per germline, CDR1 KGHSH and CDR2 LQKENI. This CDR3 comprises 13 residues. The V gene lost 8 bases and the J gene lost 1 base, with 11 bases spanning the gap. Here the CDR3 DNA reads TGTGCCAGCGCCCCAACGGGGAACACTGAAGCTTTCTTT. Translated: CASAPTGNTEAFF.

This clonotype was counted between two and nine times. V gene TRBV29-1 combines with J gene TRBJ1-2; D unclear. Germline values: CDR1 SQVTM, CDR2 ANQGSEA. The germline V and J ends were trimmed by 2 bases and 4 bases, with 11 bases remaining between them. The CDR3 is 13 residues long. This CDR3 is CSVEPQMSYGYTF. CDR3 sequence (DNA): TGCAGCGTTGAACCTCAGATGAGCTATGGCTACACCTTC. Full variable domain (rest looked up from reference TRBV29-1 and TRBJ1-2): SAVISQKPSRDICQRGTSLTIQCQVDSQVTMMFWYRQQPGQSLTLIATANQGSEATYESGFVIDKFPISRPNLTFSTLTVSNMSPEDSSIYLCSVEPQMSYGYTFGSGTRLTVV.

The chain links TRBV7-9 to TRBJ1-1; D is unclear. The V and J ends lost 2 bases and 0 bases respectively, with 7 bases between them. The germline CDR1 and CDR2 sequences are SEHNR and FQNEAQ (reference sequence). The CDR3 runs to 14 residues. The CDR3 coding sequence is TGTGCCAGCAGCTTAAATCGGATGAACACTGAAGCTTTCTTT. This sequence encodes CASSLNRMNTEAFF. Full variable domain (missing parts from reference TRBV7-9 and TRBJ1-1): DTGVSQNPRHKITKRGQNVTFRCDPISEHNRLYWYRQTLGQGPEFLTYFQNEAQLEKSRLLSDRFSAERPKGSFSTLEIQRTEQGDSAMYLCASSLNRMNTEAFFGQGTRLTVV.

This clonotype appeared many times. The DNA of the CDR3 is TGTGCCAGCACCTTGTTACAAAAGGGTCAAGAGACCCAGTACTTC. It encodes CASTLLQKGQETQYF. The chain combines TRBV6-1 with TRBJ2-5; D is unresolved. V lost 7 bases to trimming and J lost 2 bases, with 17 bases between them. Germline V gives CDR1 MNHNS, CDR2 SASEGT. This CDR3 has 15 amino acids.